This T cell receptor (beta chain) was sequenced in a study of blood T cell repertoires in COVID-19. Sequencing was performed with immunoSEQ multiplex PCR; in TCRdb, only in-frame clones are kept and a portion is missing. The data contain under 150,000 clones, approximately 86% of them singletons. Germline V gene data show CDR1 as MGHRA and CDR2 as YSYEKL. V was pared by 3 bases and J by 1 base, with 7 bases of the junction left unmatched. CDR3 size: 16 residues. This receptor was identified in a woman aged 45 to 65 who had recovered from COVID-19. Source material: PBMCs or T cells enriched from blood (not recorded which). The chain combines TRBV4-1 with TRBJ2-7; the match to TRBD2 covers 9 bases. The CDR3 loop is CASSQAAGGKSYEQYF. The CDR3 DNA reads as TGCGCCAGCAGCCAGGCAGCGGGGGGTAAATCCTACGAGCAGTACTTC.